This T cell receptor beta chain was sequenced for a study of T-cell reconstitution after alpha-beta-depleted transplantation in children. V lost 6 bases, J lost 8 bases, and 17 bases lay in between. Germline lookup yields CDR1 LGHNT and CDR2 FRNRAP. CDR3 size: 14 residues. Unique molecular identifiers were used in preparing the TCRbeta library. TCRdb fed the PCR reads into MiXCR, producing one record per CDR3 protein. The sample lists under 850,000 distinct CDR3 sequences; roughly 13% were seen once. The clonotype was recovered from a girl aged 2-10 years with congenital amegakaryocytic thrombocytopenia, due to receive a stem cell transplant. The source material was PBMCs, sampled before TCRalphabeta/CD19-depleted stem cell transplant. This chain links TRBV12-5 with TRBJ2-1; D remains ambiguous. This CDR3 is CASGLLIRRDEQFF. Written as DNA, the CDR3 is TGTGCTAGTGGCTTATTGATCAGACGCGATGAGCAGTTCTTC. Filled out from reference TRBV12-5 and TRBJ2-1, the complete variable domain reads DARVTQTPRHKVTEMGQEVTMRCQPILGHNTVFWYRQTMMQGLELLAYFRNRAPLDDSGMPKDRFSAEMPDATLATLKIQPSEPRDSAVYFCASGLLIRRDEQFFGPGTRLTVL.